This T cell receptor beta chain derives from a study of spatial heterogeneity in lung cancer. Study-wide results and limits: Expanded alpha and beta TCR counts within tumors tracked tumor mutation counts.

Time point meaning: sample taken at primary tumor resection. More than 70 TRACERx patients with early, untreated non-small cell lung cancer donated samples. Details on this clonotype: Antigen: not known.

The V end was cut by 0 bases, the J end by 6 bases, with 19 bases between. The CDR3 is 17 residues long. Germline V CDR1 and CDR2: SGDLS, YYNGEE. TCRdb recomputed calls from the 5' RACE reads with MiXCR, one row per CDR3 protein. The sample yields about 9,000 distinct CDR3 sequences, 6% to 6.5% seen once. The chain uses TRBV9 and TRBJ2-4; D is ambiguous. The source is a male donor with early-stage non-small cell lung cancer. Sequencing used lung tumor tissue, obtained at surgery. CDR3 sequence reads: CASSVVGSQSPGNIQYF. For the CDR3, the DNA is TGTGCCAGCAGCGTAGTAGGCAGCCAAAGCCCCGGAAACATTCAGTACTTC.